The count of the clone carrying this T cell receptor beta chain is one. The age range of participants was about 18 to 90 years, with residence in about two dozen US areas. Within the 2 weeks before study entry, each person in the exposed group met a COVID-19 case. Sequenced by immunoSEQ multiplex PCR; TCRdb stores in-frame clones only, minus some. The table lists 200,000 to 250,000 clones, over 70% of them singletons. This record belongs to a study of blood T cell repertoires in COVID-19. At the level of the study: The origin of the acute and convalescent COVID-19 samples was the United States, Italy and Spain. Nucleic acid was either cDNA or gDNA, and it came from T cells, B-cell-depleted T cells, or PBMCs.

The V gene's germline CDR1 is MGHRA and CDR2 YSYEKL. The CDR3 runs 14 residues. The V end lost 1 base, the J end lost 2 bases, and 6 bases lay between the germline ends. This TCR derives from a woman in her 30s who had been exposed to COVID-19. The sample consisted of PBMCs or T cells enriched from blood (not recorded which). This chain connects TRBV4-1 to TRBJ2-1, with no clear D. Written as DNA, the CDR3 is TGCGCCAGCAGCCAAGGCAGAACCTACAATGAGCAGTTCTTC. Translated, it gives CASSQGRTYNEQFF.